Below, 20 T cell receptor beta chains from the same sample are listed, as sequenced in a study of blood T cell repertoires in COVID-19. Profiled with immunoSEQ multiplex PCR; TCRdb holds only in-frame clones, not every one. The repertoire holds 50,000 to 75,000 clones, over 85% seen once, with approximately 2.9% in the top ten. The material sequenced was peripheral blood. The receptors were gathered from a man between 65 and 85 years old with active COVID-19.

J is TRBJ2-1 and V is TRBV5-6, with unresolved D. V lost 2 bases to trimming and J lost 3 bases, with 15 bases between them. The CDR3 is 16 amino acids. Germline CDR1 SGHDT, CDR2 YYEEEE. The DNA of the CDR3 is TGTGCCAGCAGCTTCAGATCCCTCCAAATCTACAATGAGCAGTTCTTC. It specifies CASSFRSLQIYNEQFF.

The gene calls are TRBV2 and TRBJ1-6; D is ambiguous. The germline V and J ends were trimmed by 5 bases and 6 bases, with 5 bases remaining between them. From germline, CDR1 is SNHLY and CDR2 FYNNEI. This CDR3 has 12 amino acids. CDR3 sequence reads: CASSFGNSPLHF. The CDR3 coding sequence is TGTGCCAGCAGTTTCGGTAATTCACCCCTCCACTTT.

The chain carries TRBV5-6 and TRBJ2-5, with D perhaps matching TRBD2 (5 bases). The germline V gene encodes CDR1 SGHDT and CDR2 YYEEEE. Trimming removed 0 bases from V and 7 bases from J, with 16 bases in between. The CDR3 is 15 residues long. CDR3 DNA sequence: TGTGCCAGCAGCTTGGTTGGCGGGCCTCATTGGACCCAGTACTTC. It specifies CASSLVGGPHWTQYF. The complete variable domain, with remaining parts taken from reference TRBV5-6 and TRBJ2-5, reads DAGVTQSPTHLIKTRGQQVTLRCSPKSGHDTVSWYQQALGQGPQFIFQYYEEEERQRGNFPDRFSGHQFPNYSSELNVNALLLGDSALYLCASSLVGGPHWTQYFGPGTRLLVL.

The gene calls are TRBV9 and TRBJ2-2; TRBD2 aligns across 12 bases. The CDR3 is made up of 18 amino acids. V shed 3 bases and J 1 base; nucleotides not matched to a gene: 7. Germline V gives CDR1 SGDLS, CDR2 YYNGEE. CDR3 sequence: CASSASSGGAVNTGELFF. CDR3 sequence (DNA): TGTGCCAGCAGCGCTTCTAGCGGGGGGGCCGTGAACACCGGGGAGCTGTTTTTT.

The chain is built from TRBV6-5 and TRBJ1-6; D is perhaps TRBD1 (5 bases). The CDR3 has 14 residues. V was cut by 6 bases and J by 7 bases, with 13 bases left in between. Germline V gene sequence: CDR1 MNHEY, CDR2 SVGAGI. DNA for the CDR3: TGTGCCAGCAGCCCGGGGGTTCGGAATTCACCCCTCCACTTT. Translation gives CASSPGVRNSPLHF.

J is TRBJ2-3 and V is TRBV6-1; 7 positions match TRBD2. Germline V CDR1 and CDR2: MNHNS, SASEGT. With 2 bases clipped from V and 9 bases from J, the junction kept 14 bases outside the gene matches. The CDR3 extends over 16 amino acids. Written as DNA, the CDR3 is TGTGCCAGCAGTGAACAGGGAGGGGCCTACCTTCGGACGCAGTATTTT. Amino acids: CASSEQGGAYLRTQYF.

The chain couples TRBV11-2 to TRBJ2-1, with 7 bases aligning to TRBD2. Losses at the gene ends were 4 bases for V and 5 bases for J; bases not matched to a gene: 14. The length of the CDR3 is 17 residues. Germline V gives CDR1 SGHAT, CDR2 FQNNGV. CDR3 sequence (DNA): TGTGCCAGCAGCTCTGAGGTGGGGCGGGGGACGAACAATGAGCAGTTCTTC. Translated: CASSSEVGRGTNNEQFF.

CDR3 sequence reads: CASSLDGGEQYV. The CDR3 nucleotides read TGCGCCAGCAGCTTGGACGGGGGCGAGCAGTACGTC. The chain is built from TRBV5-1 and TRBJ2-7; weak D call: TRBD2 (6 bases). CDR1 is SGHRS, CDR2 YFSETQ, per germline. Trimming took 0 bases from V and 6 from J, leaving 7 bases between them. The CDR3 sequence is 12 residues long.

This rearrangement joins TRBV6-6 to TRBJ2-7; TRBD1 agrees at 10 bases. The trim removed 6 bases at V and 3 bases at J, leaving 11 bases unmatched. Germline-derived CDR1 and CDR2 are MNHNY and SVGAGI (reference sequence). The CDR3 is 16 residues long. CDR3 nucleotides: TGTGCCAGCAGCCGCACTCCGGGACAGGGGAACTACGAGCAGTACTTC. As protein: CASSRTPGQGNYEQYF.

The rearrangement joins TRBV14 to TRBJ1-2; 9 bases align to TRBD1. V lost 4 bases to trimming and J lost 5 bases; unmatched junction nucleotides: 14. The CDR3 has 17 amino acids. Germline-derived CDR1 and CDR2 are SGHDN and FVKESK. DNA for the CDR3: TGTGCCAGCAGCCTACGACAGGGGGGGAAGGTATCTTATGGCTACACCTTC. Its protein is CASSLRQGGKVSYGYTF.

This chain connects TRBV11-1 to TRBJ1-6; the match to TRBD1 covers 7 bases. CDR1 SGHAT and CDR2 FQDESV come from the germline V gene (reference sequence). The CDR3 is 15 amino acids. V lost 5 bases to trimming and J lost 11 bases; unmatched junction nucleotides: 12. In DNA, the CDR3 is TGTGCCAGCAGCGGTCAGGGGGATCGTCGTGCACCCCTCCACTTT. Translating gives CASSGQGDRRAPLHF.

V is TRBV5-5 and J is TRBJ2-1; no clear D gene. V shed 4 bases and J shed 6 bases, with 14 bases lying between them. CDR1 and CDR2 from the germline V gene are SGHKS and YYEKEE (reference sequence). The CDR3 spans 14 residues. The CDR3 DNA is TGTGCCAGCAGCCCGGAACGGCGGTTCAATGAGCAGTTCTTC. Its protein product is CASSPERRFNEQFF.

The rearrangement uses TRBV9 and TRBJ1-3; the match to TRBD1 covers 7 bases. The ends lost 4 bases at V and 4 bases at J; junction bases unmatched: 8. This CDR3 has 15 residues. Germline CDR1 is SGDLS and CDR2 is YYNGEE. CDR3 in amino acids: CASSTRQGPGNTIYF. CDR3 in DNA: TGTGCCAGCAGCACGCGACAGGGCCCCGGAAACACCATATATTTT.

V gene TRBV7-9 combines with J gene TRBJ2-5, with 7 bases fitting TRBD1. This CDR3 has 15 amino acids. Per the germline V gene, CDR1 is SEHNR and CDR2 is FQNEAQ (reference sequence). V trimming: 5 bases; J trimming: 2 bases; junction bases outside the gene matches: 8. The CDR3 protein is CASSIRQGGQETQYF. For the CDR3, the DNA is TGTGCCAGCAGCATCCGACAGGGTGGGCAAGAGACCCAGTACTTC.

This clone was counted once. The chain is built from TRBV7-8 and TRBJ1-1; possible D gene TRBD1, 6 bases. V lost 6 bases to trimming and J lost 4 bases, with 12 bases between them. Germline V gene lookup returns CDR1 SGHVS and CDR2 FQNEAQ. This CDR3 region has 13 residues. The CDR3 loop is CASRSQGITEAFF. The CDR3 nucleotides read TGTGCCAGCAGATCACAGGGTATCACTGAAGCTTTCTTT.

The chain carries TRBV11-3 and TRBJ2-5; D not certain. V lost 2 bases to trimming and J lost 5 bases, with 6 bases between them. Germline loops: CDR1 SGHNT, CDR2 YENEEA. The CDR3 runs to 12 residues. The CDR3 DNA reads TGTGCCAGCAGCTTATCCTCCGAGACCCAGTACTTC. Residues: CASSLSSETQYF.

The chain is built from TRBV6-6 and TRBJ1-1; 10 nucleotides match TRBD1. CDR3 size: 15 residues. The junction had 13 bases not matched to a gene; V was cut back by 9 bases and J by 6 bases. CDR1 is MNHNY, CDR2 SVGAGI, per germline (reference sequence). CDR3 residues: CASNHRDRGFSEAFF. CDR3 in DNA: TGTGCCAGTAATCACCGGGACAGGGGATTTTCTGAAGCTTTCTTT.

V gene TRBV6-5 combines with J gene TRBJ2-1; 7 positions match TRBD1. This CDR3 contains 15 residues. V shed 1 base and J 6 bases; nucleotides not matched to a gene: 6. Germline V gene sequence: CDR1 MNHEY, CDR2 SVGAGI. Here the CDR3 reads CASSYYQQGSNEQFF. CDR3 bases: TGTGCCAGCAGTTACTACCAACAGGGGTCCAATGAGCAGTTCTTC.

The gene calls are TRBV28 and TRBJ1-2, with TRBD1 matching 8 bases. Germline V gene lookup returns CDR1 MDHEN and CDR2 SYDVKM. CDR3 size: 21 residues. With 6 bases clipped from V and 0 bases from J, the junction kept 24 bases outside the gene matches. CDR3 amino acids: CASRTSTLIQGGLSTNYGYTF. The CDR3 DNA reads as TGTGCCAGCAGGACAAGCACTCTCATACAGGGGGGGCTAAGCACTAACTATGGCTACACCTTC.

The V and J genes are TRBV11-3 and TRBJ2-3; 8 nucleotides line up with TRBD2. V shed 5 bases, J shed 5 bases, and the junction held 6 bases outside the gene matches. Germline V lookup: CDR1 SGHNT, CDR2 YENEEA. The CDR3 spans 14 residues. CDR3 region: CASSAGGGGDTQYF. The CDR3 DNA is TGTGCCAGCAGCGCGGGGGGTGGGGGAGATACGCAGTATTTT.